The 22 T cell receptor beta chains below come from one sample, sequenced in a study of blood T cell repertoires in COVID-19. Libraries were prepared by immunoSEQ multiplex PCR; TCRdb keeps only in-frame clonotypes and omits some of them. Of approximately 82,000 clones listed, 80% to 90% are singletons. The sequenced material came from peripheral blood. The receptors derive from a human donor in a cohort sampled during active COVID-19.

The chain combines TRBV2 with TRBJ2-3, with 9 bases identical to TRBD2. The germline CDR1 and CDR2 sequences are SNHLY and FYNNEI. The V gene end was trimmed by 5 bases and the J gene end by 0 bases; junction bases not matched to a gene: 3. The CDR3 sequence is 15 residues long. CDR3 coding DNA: TGTGCCAGCAGTTCTAGCGGGGTTAGCACAGATACGCAGTATTTT. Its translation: CASSSSGVSTDTQYF.

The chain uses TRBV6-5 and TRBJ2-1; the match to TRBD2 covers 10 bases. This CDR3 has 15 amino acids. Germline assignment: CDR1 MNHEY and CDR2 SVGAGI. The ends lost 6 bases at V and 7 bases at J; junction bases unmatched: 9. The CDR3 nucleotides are TGTGCCAGCAGCCTCGTAGCGGGGGGCCGGAATGAGCAGTTCTTC. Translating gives CASSLVAGGRNEQFF.

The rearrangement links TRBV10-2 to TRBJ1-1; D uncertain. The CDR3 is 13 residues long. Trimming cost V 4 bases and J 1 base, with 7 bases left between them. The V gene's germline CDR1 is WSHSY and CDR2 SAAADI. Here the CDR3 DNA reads TGCGCCAGCAGTGCCCAGGCGAACACTGAAGCTTTCTTT. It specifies CASSAQANTEAFF.

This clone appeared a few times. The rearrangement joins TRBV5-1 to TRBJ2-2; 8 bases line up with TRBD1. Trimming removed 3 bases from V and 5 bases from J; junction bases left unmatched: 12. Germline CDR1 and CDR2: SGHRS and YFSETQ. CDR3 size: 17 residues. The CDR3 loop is CASSWDPGRGRTGELFF. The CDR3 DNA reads TGCGCCAGCAGCTGGGACCCAGGCAGGGGGCGGACCGGGGAGCTGTTTTTT.

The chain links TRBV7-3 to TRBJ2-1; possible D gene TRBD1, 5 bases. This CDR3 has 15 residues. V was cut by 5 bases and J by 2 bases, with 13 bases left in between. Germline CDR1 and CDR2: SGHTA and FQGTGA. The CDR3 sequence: CASSTSGIAYNEQFF. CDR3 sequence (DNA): TGTGCCAGCAGCACCTCAGGGATAGCCTACAATGAGCAGTTCTTC. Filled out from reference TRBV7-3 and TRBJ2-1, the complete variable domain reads GAGVSQTPSNKVTEKGKYVELRCDPISGHTALYWYRQSLGQGPEFLIYFQGTGAADDSGLPNDRFFAVRPEGSVSTLKIQRTERGDSAVYLCASSTSGIAYNEQFFGPGTRLTVL.

The CDR3 protein is CAISSSGNTIYF. CDR3 DNA sequence: TGTGCCATCAGCAGCTCTGGAAACACCATATATTTT. The V and J genes are TRBV10-3 and TRBJ1-3; D uncertain. Trimming took off 6 bases at V and 0 bases at J, with 3 bases between the two ends. CDR3 length: 12 amino acids. Germline loops: CDR1 ENHRY, CDR2 SYGVKD.

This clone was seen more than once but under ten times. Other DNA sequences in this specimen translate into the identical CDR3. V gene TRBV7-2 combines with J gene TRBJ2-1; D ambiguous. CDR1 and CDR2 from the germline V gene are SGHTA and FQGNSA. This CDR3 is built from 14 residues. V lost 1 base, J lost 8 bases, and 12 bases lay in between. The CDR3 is CASSLDGPLDEQFF. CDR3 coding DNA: TGTGCCAGCAGCTTAGATGGCCCGTTGGATGAGCAGTTCTTC.

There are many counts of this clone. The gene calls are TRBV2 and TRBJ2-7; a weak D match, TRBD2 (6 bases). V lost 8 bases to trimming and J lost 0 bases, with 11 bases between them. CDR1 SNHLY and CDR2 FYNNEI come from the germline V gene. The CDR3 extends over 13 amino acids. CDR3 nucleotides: TGTGCCAGCGGGGGGACTTTCTCCTACGAGCAGTACTTC. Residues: CASGGTFSYEQYF.

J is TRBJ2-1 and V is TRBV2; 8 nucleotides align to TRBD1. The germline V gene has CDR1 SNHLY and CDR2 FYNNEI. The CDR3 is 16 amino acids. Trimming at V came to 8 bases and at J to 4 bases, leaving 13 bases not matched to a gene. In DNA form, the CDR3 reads TGTGCCAGCGTATGGCTCCATGACAGGGGATACAATGAGCAGTTCTTC. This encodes CASVWLHDRGYNEQFF.

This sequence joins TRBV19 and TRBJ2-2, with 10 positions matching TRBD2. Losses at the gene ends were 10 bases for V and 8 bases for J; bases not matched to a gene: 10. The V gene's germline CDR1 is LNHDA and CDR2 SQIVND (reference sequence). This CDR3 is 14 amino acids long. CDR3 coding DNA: TGTGCCACTGAACCGGGACTAGCGACGGGGGAGCTGTTTTTT. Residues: CATEPGLATGELFF.

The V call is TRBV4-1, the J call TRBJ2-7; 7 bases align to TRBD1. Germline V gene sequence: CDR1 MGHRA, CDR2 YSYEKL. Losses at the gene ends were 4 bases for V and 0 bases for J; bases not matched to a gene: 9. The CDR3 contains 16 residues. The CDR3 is CASSPFRDRGSYEQYF. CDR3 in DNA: TGCGCCAGCAGCCCATTCCGGGACAGAGGCTCCTACGAGCAGTACTTC.

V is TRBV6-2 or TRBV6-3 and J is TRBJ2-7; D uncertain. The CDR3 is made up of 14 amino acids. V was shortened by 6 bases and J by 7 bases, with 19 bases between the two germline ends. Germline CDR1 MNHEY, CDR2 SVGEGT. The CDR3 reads CASSTPLYSGEQYF. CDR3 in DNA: TGTGCCAGCAGCACTCCGTTGTACTCCGGTGAGCAGTACTTC.

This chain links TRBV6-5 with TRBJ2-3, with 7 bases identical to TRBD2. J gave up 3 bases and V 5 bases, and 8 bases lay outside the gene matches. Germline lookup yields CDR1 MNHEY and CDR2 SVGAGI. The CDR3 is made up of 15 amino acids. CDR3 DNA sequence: TGTGCCAGCAGTCACCCCAGCGGGGAGACAGATACGCAGTATTTT. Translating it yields CASSHPSGETDTQYF.

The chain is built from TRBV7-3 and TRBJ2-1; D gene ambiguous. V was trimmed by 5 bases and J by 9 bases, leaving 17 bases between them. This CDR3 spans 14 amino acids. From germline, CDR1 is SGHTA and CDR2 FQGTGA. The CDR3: CASSPRVGVREQFF. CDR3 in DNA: TGTGCCAGCAGCCCACGGGTCGGAGTACGTGAGCAGTTCTTC. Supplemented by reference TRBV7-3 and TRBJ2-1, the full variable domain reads GAGVSQTPSNKVTEKGKYVELRCDPISGHTALYWYRQSLGQGPEFLIYFQGTGAADDSGLPNDRFFAVRPEGSVSTLKIQRTERGDSAVYLCASSPRVGVREQFFGPGTRLTVL.

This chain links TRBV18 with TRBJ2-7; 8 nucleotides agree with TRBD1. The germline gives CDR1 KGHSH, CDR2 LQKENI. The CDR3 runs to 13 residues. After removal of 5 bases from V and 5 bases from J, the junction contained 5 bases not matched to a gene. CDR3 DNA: TGTGCCAGCTCAAAGGGGACAGGTAACGAGCAGTACTTC. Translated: CASSKGTGNEQYF.

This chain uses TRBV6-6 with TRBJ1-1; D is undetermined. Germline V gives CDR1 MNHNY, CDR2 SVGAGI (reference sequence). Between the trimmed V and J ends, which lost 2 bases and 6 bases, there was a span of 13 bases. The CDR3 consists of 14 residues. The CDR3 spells CASSYSLVVAEAFF. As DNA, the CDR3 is TGTGCCAGCAGTTACAGTTTGGTAGTGGCTGAAGCTTTCTTT.

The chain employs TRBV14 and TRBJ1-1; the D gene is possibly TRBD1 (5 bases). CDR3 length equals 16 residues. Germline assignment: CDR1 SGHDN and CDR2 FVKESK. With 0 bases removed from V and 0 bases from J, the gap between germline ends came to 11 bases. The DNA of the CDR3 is TGTGCCAGCAGCCAAGATTGGGGCCGCGTGAACACTGAAGCTTTCTTT. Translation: CASSQDWGRVNTEAFF.

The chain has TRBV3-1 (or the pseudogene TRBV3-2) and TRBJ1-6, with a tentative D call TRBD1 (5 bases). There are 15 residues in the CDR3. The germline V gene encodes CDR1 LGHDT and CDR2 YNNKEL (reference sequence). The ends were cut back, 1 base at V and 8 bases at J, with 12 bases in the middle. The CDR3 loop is CASSQGFGGYSPLHF. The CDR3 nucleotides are TGTGCCAGCAGCCAAGGGTTCGGGGGTTATTCACCCCTCCACTTT.

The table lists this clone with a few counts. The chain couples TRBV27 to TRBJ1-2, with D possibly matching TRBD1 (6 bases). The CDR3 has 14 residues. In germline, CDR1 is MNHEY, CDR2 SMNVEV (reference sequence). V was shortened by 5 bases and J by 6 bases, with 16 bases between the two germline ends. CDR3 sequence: CASSIAGDFDGYTF. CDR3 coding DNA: TGTGCCAGCAGTATAGCAGGGGATTTTGATGGCTACACCTTC.

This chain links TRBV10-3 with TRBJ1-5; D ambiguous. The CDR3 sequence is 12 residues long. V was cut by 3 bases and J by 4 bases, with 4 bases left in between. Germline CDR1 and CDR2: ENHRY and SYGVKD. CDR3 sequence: CAISDRNQPQHF. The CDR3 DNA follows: TGTGCCATCAGTGACAGAAATCAGCCCCAGCATTTT.

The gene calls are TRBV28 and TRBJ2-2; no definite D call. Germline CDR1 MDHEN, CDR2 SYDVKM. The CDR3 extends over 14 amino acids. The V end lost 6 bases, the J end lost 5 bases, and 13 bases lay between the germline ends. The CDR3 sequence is CASRVGQRTGELFF. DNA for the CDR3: TGTGCCAGCAGAGTTGGGCAGAGAACCGGGGAGCTGTTTTTT. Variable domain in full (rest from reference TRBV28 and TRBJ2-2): DVKVTQSSRYLVKRTGEKVFLECVQDMDHENMFWYRQDPGLGLRLIYFSYDVKMKEKGDIPEGYSVSREKKERFSLILESASTNQTSMYLCASRVGQRTGELFFGEGSRLTVL.

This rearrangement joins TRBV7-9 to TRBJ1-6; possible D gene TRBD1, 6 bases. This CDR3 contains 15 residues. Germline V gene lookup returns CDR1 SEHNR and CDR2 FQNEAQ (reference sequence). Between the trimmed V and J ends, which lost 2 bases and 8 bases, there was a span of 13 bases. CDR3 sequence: CASSLRGRGDSPLHF. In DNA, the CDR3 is TGTGCCAGCAGCTTAAGGGGCAGGGGAGATTCACCCCTCCACTTT.